Listed here are 13 T cell receptor delta chains from one sample, sequenced in a study of gamma-delta T cells after stem cell transplantation. TCRdb re-processed the RT-PCR reads via CATT. The sample holds roughly 1,700 delta-chain clones, 0.3% to 0.35% seen once. The sample taken for sequencing was gamma-delta T cells. The receptors were gathered from a human donor. It is not recorded whose cells these are; they may come from a transplant donor.

This clone was detected a few times. This DNA translates differently at residue 5 from the TCRdb protein, which is that of a much larger clone; a read error is likely, and the protein shown is the DNA's own translation. V is TRDV2 and J is TRDJ1; 12 bases match TRDD3. This CDR3 is 15 amino acids long. The V segment lost 3 bases and the J segment 7 bases; nucleotides outside the gene matches: 8. Germline assignment: CDR1 GEAIGNYY and CDR2 EKD. CDR3 loop: CACDLLGDTRGKLIF. The CDR3 DNA reads as TGTGCCTGTGACCTACTGGGGGATACCCGGGGTAAACTCATCTTT.

In its sample, this clone was seen a few times. Translating this DNA gives a protein that differs at residue 12 from the TCRdb one, which belongs to a much larger clone; a read error is likely, and the protein shown is this translation. V usage is TRDV2 and J usage is TRDJ3, with D maybe TRDD3 (6 bases). Looked up from germline, CDR1 is GEAIGNYY and CDR2 is EKD. The CDR3 contains 18 residues. The CDR3 reads CACDTGGAHSWGTRQMFF. The CDR3 DNA is TGTGCCTGTGACACCGGGGGAGCGCATTCCTGGGGCACCCGACAGATGTTTTTC.

This clone has just a few counts. This likely reflects a read error, since a far larger clone is one base away. The sample contains more than one DNA sequence encoding this CDR3. CDR3 loop: CACDTPGGPSSWDTRQMFF. Written as DNA, the CDR3 is TGCGCCTGTGATACCCCTGGGGGGCCGAGCTCCTGGGACACCCGACAGATGTTTTTC. The V gene is TRDV2, the J gene TRDJ3; 7 bases are a match to TRDD3. CDR1 and CDR2 (germline): GEAIGNYY, EKD. The CDR3 runs 19 residues.

This clone is termed large. The same CDR3 arises from other DNA sequences in this sample as well. This sequence joins TRDV2 and TRDJ1, with TRDD3 matching 9 bases. Germline V lookup: CDR1 GEAIGNYY, CDR2 EKD. The CDR3 runs to 16 residues. V was pared by 3 bases and J by 6 bases, with 13 bases of the junction left unmatched. The CDR3 loop reads CACDSLSTGGLNKLIF. The CDR3 DNA is TGTGCCTGTGACTCTCTGTCAACTGGGGGACTGAATAAACTCATCTTT.

Regarding this clone: This probably arose from a read error, given a far larger clone one base away. CDR3 in DNA: TGTGCCTGTGACACCGTACGGATGAGGGATATATTCCAGGACACCGATAAACTCATCTTT. Protein: CACDTVRMRDIFQDTDKLIF. The rearrangement links TRDV2 to TRDJ1; D is perhaps TRDD3 (6 bases). Germline V gives CDR1 GEAIGNYY, CDR2 EKD. CDR3 size: 20 residues. V lost 0 bases to trimming and J lost 0 bases, with 25 bases between them.

This clone counts as large. The same CDR3 arises from other DNA sequences in this sample as well. The CDR3 DNA reads as TGTGCCTGTGACCCCCTGGGGGAAAACACCGATAAACTCATCTTT. Amino acid sequence: CACDPLGENTDKLIF. This rearrangement joins TRDV2 to TRDJ1; 8 bases agree with TRDD3. Trimming took 3 bases from V and 0 from J; bases not matched to a gene: 5. CDR3 length equals 15 residues. Germline-derived CDR1 and CDR2 are GEAIGNYY and EKD.

This clone qualifies as large. V and J are TRDV2 and TRDJ1; 10 bases match TRDD3. Germline V gene sequence: CDR1 GEAIGNYY, CDR2 EKD. The junction had 7 bases not matched to a gene; V was cut back by 3 bases and J by 1 base. The CDR3 loop spans 16 amino acids. CDR3 sequence: CACDSRGDTATDKLIF. CDR3 DNA: TGTGCCTGTGACTCCCGGGGGGATACGGCCACCGATAAACTCATCTTT.

This clone was recorded a few times. Possible read error: a much larger clone is one base away. This sequence joins TRDV2 and TRDJ1; 7 bases fit TRDD3. The CDR3 runs 17 residues. Germline assignment: CDR1 GEAIGNYY and CDR2 EKD. Trimming cost V 1 base and J 0 bases; bases outside gene matches: 10. This CDR3 reads CACDTVGAGGYTDKLIF. The CDR3 bases are TGTGCCTGTGACACGGTGGGAGCTGGGGGCTACACCGATAAACTCATCTTT.

A note on this clone: A read error likely explains why the TCRdb protein, taken from a much larger clone, differs from this DNA's translation at residue 11; the protein shown is translated from the DNA. The chain combines TRDV2 with TRDJ1; 9 bases are shared with TRDD3. The CDR3 length is 16 residues. CDR1 GEAIGNYY and CDR2 EKD come from the germline V gene. V shed 3 bases and J 6 bases; nucleotides not matched to a gene: 13. This CDR3 is CACDSLSTGGPNKLIF. CDR3 DNA: TGTGCCTGTGACTCTCTGTCAACTGGGGGACCGAATAAACTCATCTTT.

In the case of this clone: The protein TCRdb gives is from a much larger clone and does not agree with this DNA's translation at residue 10, likely a read error; the protein shown here comes from the DNA. The V call is TRDV2, the J call TRDJ1, with 7 bases fitting TRDD3. The CDR3 has 18 residues. Germline V gives CDR1 GEAIGNYY, CDR2 EKD. After removal of 0 bases from V and 2 bases from J, the junction contained 14 bases not matched to a gene. DNA for the CDR3: TGTGCCTGTGACACCGTAGGGCTGGGGGGTACTTCGACCGATAAACTCATCTTT. It translates to CACDTVGLGGTSTDKLIF.

With regard to this clone: The amino acid sequence in TCRdb belongs to a much larger clone and departs from this DNA's translation at residue 12, likely a sequencing read error; the sequence shown is translated from the DNA. The V and J genes are TRDV2 and TRDJ1, with 11 bases lining up with TRDD3. Germline lookup yields CDR1 GEAIGNYY and CDR2 EKD. V was clipped by 1 base and J by 4 bases; unmatched bases: 10. This CDR3 contains 17 residues. In DNA, the CDR3 is TGTGCCTGTGACACTCTGGGGGATACCCGGTACATCGATAAACTCATCTTT. Translated, it gives CACDTLGDTRYIDKLIF.

Regarding this clone: The TCRdb record carries a much larger clone's protein, which differs from this DNA's translation at residue 17; a read error is the likely cause, and the protein listed here is the DNA translation. The V gene is TRDV2, the J gene TRDJ3, with 9 nucleotides matching TRDD3. The CDR3 is 19 amino acids. Germline V CDR1 and CDR2: GEAIGNYY, EKD. This chain's CDR3 is CACDESGGSSSWDTRQTFF. CDR3 DNA sequence: TGTGCCTGTGACGAGTCTGGGGGATCAAGCTCCTGGGACACCCGACAGACGTTTTTC.

The V call is TRDV2, the J call TRDJ1; 8 bases are shared with TRDD3. Germline V gives CDR1 GEAIGNYY, CDR2 EKD. Trimming removed 1 base from V and 0 bases from J; junction bases left unmatched: 6. This CDR3 has 16 amino acids. The DNA for the CDR3 is TGTGCCTGTGACACGGTTGGGGGATCCTACACCGATAAACTCATCTTT. As protein: CACDTVGGSYTDKLIF.